Following are 13 T cell receptor beta chains from one sample sequenced in a study of blood T cell repertoires in COVID-19 (dated by TCRdb to the early 2020s). Libraries came from the immunoSEQ multiplex PCR assay. What TCRdb holds here is the immuneACCESS table cut down to in-frame rearrangements. Part of the clones is not present; checked against another copy, under half of the missing clones reflect an unresolved V gene, and the others are unexplained. In all, the sample holds under 30,000 clones, and roughly four fifths of those were seen once. Jointly, the top ten make up almost 25% of the sample. The specimen sequenced was peripheral blood. The receptors originated from a human donor in a cohort sampled during active COVID-19.

V and J are TRBV6-1 and TRBJ1-2, with a weak D call TRBD1 (6 bases). V dropped 0 bases and J dropped 9 bases, with 14 bases sitting between them. CDR1 and CDR2 from the germline V gene are MNHNS and SASEGT. The CDR3 runs to 14 residues. The CDR3 DNA sequence: TGTGCCAGCAGTGAAGCGGCAGGGGACGTGCGCTACACCTTC. This gives the protein CASSEAAGDVRYTF.

This rearrangement joins TRBV10-3 to TRBJ2-7, with TRBD2 matching 8 bases. V lost 7 bases, J lost 3 bases, and 5 bases stayed unmatched. Germline values: CDR1 ENHRY, CDR2 SYGVKD. The CDR3 length is 13 residues. CDR3 loop: CAINSGAFYEQYF. The CDR3 bases are TGTGCCATCAATAGCGGGGCGTTCTACGAGCAGTACTTC.

The V call is TRBV6-5, the J call TRBJ2-7, with 10 bases aligning to TRBD2. The CDR3 sequence is 13 residues long. Germline trimming cut 6 bases from V and 3 bases from J; bases unmatched to any gene: 2. CDR1 and CDR2 from the germline V gene are MNHEY and SVGAGI. CDR3 sequence: CASRGLADYEQYF. The CDR3 DNA is TGTGCCAGCAGAGGACTAGCGGACTACGAGCAGTACTTC.

This clone was picked up a small number of times. The chain uses TRBV12-3 or TRBV12-4 and TRBJ2-7; TRBD1 agrees at 9 bases. Trimming took 6 bases from V and 3 from J; bases not matched to a gene: 3. The CDR3 has 13 residues. CDR3 residues: CASRPTGGYEQYF. CDR3 nucleotide sequence: TGTGCCAGCAGGCCGACAGGGGGCTACGAGCAGTACTTC.

V gene TRBV7-6 combines with J gene TRBJ2-3, with TRBD1 matching over 7 bases. The CDR3 is 16 amino acids. Per germline, CDR1 SGHVS and CDR2 FNYEAQ. The V gene end was trimmed by 4 bases and the J gene end by 2 bases; junction bases not matched to a gene: 9. In DNA, the CDR3 is TGTGCCAGCAGCTCTCGACAGGGTTTGGACACAGATACGCAGTATTTT. Translating gives CASSSRQGLDTDTQYF.

This clone showed up just once. The chain links TRBV3-1 (or the pseudogene TRBV3-2) to TRBJ2-1; 12 bases fit TRBD2. The trim removed 1 base at V and 14 bases at J, leaving 9 bases unmatched. The CDR3 has 15 residues. The V gene's germline CDR1 is LGHDT and CDR2 YNNKEL (reference sequence). This chain's CDR3 is CASSQGLAGARTEFF. CDR3 in DNA: TGTGCCAGCAGCCAAGGACTAGCGGGAGCACGTACGGAGTTCTTC.

The V call is TRBV7-2, the J call TRBJ2-1, with TRBD2 identical over 7 bases. From germline, CDR1 is SGHTA and CDR2 FQGNSA. V lost 7 bases and J lost 4; bases outside the gene matches: 7. This CDR3 region has 14 residues. The CDR3 region has the DNA TGTGCCAGCACCTCACTAGCGCGATACAATGAGCAGTTCTTC. As protein: CASTSLARYNEQFF.

The chain is built from TRBV2 and TRBJ1-3; D is possibly TRBD1 (5 bases). The CDR3 contains 14 residues. V dropped 8 bases and J dropped 2 bases, with 13 bases sitting between them. Germline-derived CDR1 and CDR2 are SNHLY and FYNNEI. In nucleotides, the CDR3 is TGTGCCAGCGACAACGGGACTCCTGGAAACACCATATATTTT. Protein sequence: CASDNGTPGNTIYF.

This clone was observed once. V and J are TRBV10-2 and TRBJ1-1; 7 positions agree with TRBD1. The V gene end was trimmed by 6 bases and the J gene end by 3 bases; junction bases not matched to a gene: 4. CDR1 is WSHSY, CDR2 SAAADI, per germline. This CDR3 has 13 amino acids. In nucleotides, the CDR3 is TGCGCCAGCAGGACAGGGACTTACACTGAAGCTTTCTTT. Its protein is CASRTGTYTEAFF.

V and J are TRBV15 and TRBJ1-2, with TRBD1 matching over 8 bases. Unmatched junction bases numbered 4, after V lost 10 bases and J lost 3 bases. In germline, CDR1 is LNHNV, CDR2 YYDKDF (reference sequence). The CDR3 has 12 residues. The CDR3 region is CAIQGADYGYTF. CDR3 sequence (DNA): TGTGCCATCCAGGGGGCAGACTATGGCTACACCTTC.

This chain links TRBV27 with TRBJ1-1; 9 bases agree with TRBD1. There are 14 residues in the CDR3. Unmatched junction bases numbered 8, after V lost 6 bases and J lost 6 bases. The germline V gene encodes CDR1 MNHEY and CDR2 SMNVEV (reference sequence). The CDR3 is CASSSGTGRPEAFF. CDR3 coding DNA: TGTGCCAGCAGCTCCGGGACAGGGCGCCCTGAAGCTTTCTTT.

This rearrangement joins TRBV9 to TRBJ2-3; TRBD1 agrees at 7 bases. Germline V gene lookup returns CDR1 SGDLS and CDR2 YYNGEE. There are 16 residues in the CDR3. V shed 3 bases and J 5 bases; nucleotides not matched to a gene: 12. The CDR3 DNA sequence: TGTGCCAGCAGCGCACGGACGAGACAGGGAATAGATACGCAGTATTTT. Translated, it gives CASSARTRQGIDTQYF.

This chain links TRBV27 with TRBJ2-3; TRBD2 matches at 7 bases. Germline V gene data show CDR1 as MNHEY and CDR2 as SMNVEV (reference sequence). This CDR3 has 13 residues. V lost 8 bases to trimming and J lost 1 base; unmatched junction nucleotides: 3. CDR3 protein: CASSLAGTDTQYF. CDR3 nucleotides: TGTGCCAGCTCCCTAGCGGGCACAGATACGCAGTATTTT.